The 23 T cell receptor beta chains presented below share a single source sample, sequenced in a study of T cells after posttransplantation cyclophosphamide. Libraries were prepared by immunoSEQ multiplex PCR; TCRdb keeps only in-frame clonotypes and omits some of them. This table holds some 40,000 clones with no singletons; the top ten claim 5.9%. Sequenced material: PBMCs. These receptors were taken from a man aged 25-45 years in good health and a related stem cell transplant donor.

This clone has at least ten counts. The chain's CDR3 is CASSLTDNRGRLYGYTF. The CDR3 DNA reads TGTGCCAGCAGCTTAACGGATAACAGGGGGCGTTTGTATGGCTACACCTTC. V is TRBV7-9 and J is TRBJ1-2; 9 bases agree with TRBD1. From germline, CDR1 is SEHNR and CDR2 FQNEAQ (reference sequence). J was trimmed by 5 bases and V by 2 bases; bases with no gene match: 12. The CDR3 runs to 17 residues.

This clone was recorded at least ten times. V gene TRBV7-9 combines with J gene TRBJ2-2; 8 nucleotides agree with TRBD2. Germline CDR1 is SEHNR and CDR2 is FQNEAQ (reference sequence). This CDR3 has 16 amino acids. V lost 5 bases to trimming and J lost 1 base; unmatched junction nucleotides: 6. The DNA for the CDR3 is TGTGCCAGCAGCCCCCCGCTAGCGGGGAACACCGGGGAGCTGTTTTTT. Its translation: CASSPPLAGNTGELFF.

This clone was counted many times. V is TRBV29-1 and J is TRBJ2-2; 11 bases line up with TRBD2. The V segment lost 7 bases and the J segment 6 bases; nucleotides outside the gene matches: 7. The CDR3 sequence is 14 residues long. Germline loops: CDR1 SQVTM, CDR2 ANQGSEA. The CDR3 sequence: CSGSSGGPSGELFF. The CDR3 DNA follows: TGCAGCGGCTCTAGCGGGGGGCCCTCCGGGGAGCTGTTTTTT.

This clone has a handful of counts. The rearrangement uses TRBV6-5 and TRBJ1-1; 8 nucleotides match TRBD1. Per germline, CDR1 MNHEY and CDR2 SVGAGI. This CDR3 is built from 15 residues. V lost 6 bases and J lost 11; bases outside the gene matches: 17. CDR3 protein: CASSRAGQGPYEAFF. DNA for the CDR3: TGTGCCAGCAGCCGGGCTGGACAGGGCCCCTATGAGGCTTTCTTT.

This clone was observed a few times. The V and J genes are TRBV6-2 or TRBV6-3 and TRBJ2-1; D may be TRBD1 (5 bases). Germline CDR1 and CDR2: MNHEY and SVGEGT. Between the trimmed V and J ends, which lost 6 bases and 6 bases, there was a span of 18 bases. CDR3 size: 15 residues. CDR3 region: CASSPGRGVSNEQFF. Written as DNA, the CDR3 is TGTGCCAGCAGCCCTGGTAGGGGCGTTAGCAATGAGCAGTTCTTC.

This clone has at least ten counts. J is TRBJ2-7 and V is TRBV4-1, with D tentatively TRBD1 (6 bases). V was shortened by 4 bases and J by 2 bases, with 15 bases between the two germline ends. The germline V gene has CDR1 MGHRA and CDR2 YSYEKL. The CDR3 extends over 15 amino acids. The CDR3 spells CASSPRDTSPYEQYF. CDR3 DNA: TGCGCCAGCAGCCCAAGGGACACATCCCCCTACGAGCAGTACTTC.

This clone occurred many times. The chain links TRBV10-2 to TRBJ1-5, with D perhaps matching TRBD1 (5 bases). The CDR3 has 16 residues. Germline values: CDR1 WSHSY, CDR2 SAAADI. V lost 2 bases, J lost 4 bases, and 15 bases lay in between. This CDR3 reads CASSEPTGTRNQPQHF. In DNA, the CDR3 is TGCGCCAGCAGTGAGCCAACCGGGACTAGGAATCAGCCCCAGCATTTT.

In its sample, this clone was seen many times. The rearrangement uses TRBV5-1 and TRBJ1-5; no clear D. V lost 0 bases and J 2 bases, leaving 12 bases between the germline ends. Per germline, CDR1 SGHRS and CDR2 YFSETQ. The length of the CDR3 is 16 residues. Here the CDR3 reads CASSLAVQEGNQPQHF. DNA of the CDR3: TGCGCCAGCAGCTTGGCCGTCCAGGAAGGCAATCAGCCCCAGCATTTT.

The CDR3 region is CASSLASGGLETQYF. The CDR3 nucleotides read TGTGCCAGCAGCTTAGCTAGCGGGGGGCTGGAGACCCAGTACTTC. The chain couples TRBV7-2 to TRBJ2-5, with 10 bases aligning to TRBD2. CDR1 is SGHTA and CDR2 is FQGNSA in the germline V gene. J was trimmed by 5 bases and V by 0 bases; bases with no gene match: 3. The CDR3 is 15 residues long.

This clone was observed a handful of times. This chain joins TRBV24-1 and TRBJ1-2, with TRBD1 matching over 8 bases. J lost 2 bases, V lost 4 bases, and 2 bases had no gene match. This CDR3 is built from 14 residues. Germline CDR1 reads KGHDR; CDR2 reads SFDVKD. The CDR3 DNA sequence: TGTGCCACCAGTGACCGGACAGGGAACTATGGCTACACCTTC. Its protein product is CATSDRTGNYGYTF.

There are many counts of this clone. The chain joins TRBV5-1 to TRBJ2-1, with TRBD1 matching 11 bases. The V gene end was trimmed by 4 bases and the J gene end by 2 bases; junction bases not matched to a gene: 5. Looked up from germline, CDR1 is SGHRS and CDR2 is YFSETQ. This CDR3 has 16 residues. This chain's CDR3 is CASSPGTGGAYNEQFF. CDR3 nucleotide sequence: TGCGCCAGCAGCCCCGGGACAGGGGGAGCCTACAATGAGCAGTTCTTC.

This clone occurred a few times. The CDR3 protein is CASSYGFGTSIYEQYF. The CDR3 bases are TGTGCCAGCAGTTATGGGTTCGGGACTAGTATTTACGAGCAGTACTTC. The J gene is TRBJ2-7, the V gene TRBV28, with 8 bases that match TRBD2. Trimming at V came to 4 bases and at J to 4 bases, leaving 12 bases not matched to a gene. Germline CDR1 is MDHEN and CDR2 is SYDVKM. CDR3 size: 16 residues.

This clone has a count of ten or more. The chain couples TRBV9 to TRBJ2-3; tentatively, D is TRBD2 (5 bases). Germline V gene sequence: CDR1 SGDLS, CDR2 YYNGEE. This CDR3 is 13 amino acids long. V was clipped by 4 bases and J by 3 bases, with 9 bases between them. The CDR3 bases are TGTGCCAGCAGCTCCCGAGGGACAGATACGCAGTATTTT. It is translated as CASSSRGTDTQYF.

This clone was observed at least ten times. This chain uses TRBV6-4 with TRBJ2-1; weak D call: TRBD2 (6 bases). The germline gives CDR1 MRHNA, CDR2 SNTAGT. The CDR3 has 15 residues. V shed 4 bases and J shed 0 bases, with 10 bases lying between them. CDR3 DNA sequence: TGTGCCAGCAGTGCCCATAGCGGCTCCTACAATGAGCAGTTCTTC. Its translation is CASSAHSGSYNEQFF.

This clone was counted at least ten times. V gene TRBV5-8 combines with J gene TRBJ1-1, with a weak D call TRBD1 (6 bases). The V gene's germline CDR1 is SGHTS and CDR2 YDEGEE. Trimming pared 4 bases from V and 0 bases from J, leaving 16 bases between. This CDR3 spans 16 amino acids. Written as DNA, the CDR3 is TGTGCCAGCAGCGTCCGGGACACCCGAATGAACACTGAAGCTTTCTTT. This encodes CASSVRDTRMNTEAFF.

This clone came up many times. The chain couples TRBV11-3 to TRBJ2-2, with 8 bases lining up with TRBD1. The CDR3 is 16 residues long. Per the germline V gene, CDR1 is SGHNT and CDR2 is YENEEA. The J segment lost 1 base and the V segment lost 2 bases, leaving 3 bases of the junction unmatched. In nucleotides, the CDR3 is TGTGCCAGCAGCTTATTTGGACAGGGGAACACCGGGGAGCTGTTTTTT. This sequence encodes CASSLFGQGNTGELFF.

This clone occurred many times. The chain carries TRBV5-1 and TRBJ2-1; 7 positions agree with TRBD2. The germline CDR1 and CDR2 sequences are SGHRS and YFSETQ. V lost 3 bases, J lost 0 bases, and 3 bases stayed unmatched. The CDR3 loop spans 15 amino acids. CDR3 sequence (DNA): TGCGCCAGCAGCTCTCGGGGGGACTCCTACAATGAGCAGTTCTTC. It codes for CASSSRGDSYNEQFF.

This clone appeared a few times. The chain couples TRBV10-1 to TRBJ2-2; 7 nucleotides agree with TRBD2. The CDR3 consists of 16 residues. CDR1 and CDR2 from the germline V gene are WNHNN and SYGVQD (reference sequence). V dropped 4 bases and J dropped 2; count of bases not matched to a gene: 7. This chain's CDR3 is CASSGERDGNTGELFF. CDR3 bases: TGCGCCAGCAGTGGAGAGCGGGACGGTAACACCGGGGAGCTGTTTTTT.

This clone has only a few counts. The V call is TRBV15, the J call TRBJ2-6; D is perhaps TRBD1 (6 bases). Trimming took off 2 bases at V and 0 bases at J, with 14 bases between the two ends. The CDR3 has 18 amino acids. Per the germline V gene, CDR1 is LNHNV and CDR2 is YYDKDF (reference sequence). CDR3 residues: CATSRTRGQSSGANVLTF. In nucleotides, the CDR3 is TGTGCCACCAGCAGAACTAGGGGACAAAGCTCTGGGGCCAACGTCCTGACTTTC.

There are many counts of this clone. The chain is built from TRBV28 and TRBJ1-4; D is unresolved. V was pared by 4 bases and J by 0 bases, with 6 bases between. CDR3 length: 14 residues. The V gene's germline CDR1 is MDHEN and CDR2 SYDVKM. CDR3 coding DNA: TGTGCCAGCAGTTCCCCTACAACTAATGAAAAACTGTTTTTT. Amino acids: CASSSPTTNEKLFF. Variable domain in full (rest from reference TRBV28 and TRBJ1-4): DVKVTQSSRYLVKRTGEKVFLECVQDMDHENMFWYRQDPGLGLRLIYFSYDVKMKEKGDIPEGYSVSREKKERFSLILESASTNQTSMYLCASSSPTTNEKLFFGSGTQLSVL.

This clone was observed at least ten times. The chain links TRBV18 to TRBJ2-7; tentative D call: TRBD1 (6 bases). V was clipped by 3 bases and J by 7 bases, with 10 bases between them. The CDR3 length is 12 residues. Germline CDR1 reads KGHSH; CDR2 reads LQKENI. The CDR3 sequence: CASSPGQQEQYF. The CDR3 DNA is TGTGCCAGCTCACCTGGACAGCAAGAGCAGTACTTC.

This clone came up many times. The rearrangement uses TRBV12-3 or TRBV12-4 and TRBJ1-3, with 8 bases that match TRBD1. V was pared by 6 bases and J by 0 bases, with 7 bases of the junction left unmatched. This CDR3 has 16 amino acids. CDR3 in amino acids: CASRSRGLNSGNTIYF. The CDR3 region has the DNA TGTGCCAGCAGAAGCAGGGGGCTGAACTCTGGAAACACCATATATTTT.

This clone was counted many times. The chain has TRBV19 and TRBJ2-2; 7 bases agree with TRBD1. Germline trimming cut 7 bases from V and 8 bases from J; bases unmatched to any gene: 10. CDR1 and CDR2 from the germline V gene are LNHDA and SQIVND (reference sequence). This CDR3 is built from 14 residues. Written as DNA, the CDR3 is TGTGCCAGTAAACCCCCGACAGGGTCGGGGGAGCTGTTTTTT. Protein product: CASKPPTGSGELFF.